This T cell receptor (beta chain) was obtained from a study of CD8 T cells in Susac syndrome. Overall study findings and caveats: As the study acknowledged, the number of individuals who were part of its TCR sequencing and HLA analysis was relatively small.

Of note for this clonotype: Its antigen is currently unknown.

Random hexamers were used to reverse transcribe an amount of roughly 0.5 to 1 ug RNA. One entry per CDR3 protein results from TCRdb running MiXCR on the immunoSEQ multiplex PCR reads. The sample lists 100,000 to 150,000 distinct CDR3 sequences; about 95% were seen once. This TCR derives from a human donor with Susac syndrome. Sequenced material: CD8+ T cells from PBMCs.

CDR3 region: CSARETGNTEAFF. DNA for the CDR3: TGCAGTGCTAGGGAGACAGGGAACACTGAAGCTTTCTTT. The chain links TRBV20-1 to TRBJ1-1; maybe TRBD1 (6 bases). The CDR3 loop spans 13 amino acids. Germline V gives CDR1 DFQATT, CDR2 SNEGSKA (reference sequence). V was trimmed by 3 bases and J by 1 base, leaving 9 bases between them.